Here is one TCR beta chain with its context. Its antigen is currently not known. Per-base quality was not reported, and no clone a single base away is much larger than it. The sample originates from a study of identical twins (dated by TCRdb to the mid-2010s). Turning to the overall study: The study deep-sequenced TCR alpha and beta repertoires from monozygotic twins, unrelated adults of various ages and cord blood to test whether fetal clonotypes persist. Replicate twin experiments were performed at different times using different library preparation protocols to rule out contamination. What the work shows at the level of the full study, not this receptor alone: Abundant cord blood beta clonotypes carried fewer insertions; young adult naive repertoires showed a weaker similar trend, while memory repertoires showed none. Zero-insertion analyses could be partly confounded by invariant T cells such as MAIT and iNKT, though diverse VJ usage argued against such confounding for most clonotypes. Because the same donors could not be followed over many years, the conclusions depended on cross-sectional statistical analysis. Excess twin sharing in beta out-of-frame sequences was weaker because fewer shared sequences lowered the signal-to-noise ratio. Compared with coincidental sharing between unrelated individuals, out-of-frame TCR alpha sequences shared between twins had an excess of sequences with low generation probability. In monozygotic twins, out-of-frame TCR alpha sharing was systematically underestimated by recombination models, although the models agreed with sharing between unrelated individuals.

All donors were healthy Caucasians. The twin cohort comprised three pairs of female monozygotic twins, all aged about 18 to 29 years. Peripheral blood mononuclear cells were the source from which RNA for the TCR libraries was isolated. CDR1 SGHRS and CDR2 YFSETQ are derived from the germline V gene. Its CDR3 holds 17 amino acids, cysteine through phenylalanine. Left in the record is the CDR3 DNA by itself, 51 bases read in frame from the first base. Trimming removed 0 bases from V and 0 bases from J, leaving 12 bases between the germline ends. The protocol used for the library was 5' RACE. Sequencer: Illumina HiSeq 2000. A universal primer binding site was introduced by template switching, and a unique molecular identifier was present in the final cDNA, enabling accurate counting of TCR cDNA molecules. Specific primers in the conserved constant-segment region were used to synthesize first-strand cDNA for TCR alpha and beta chains. To control for contamination, every cDNA library carried two barcodes: a SMART-Mk sample barcode plus Illumina barcodes. TruSeq adapter sequences and Illumina sample barcodes were added in two successive PCR steps. The TCR alpha and beta cDNA libraries were sequenced on the Illumina HiSeq platform using custom primers. As for the authors' bioinformatics: Unique molecular identifiers were extracted from raw reads with MiGEC, and CDR3 positions were determined with MiXCR. Recombination models were inferred per individual with the repgenHMM and IGoR tools using an EM algorithm. Shared clonotype analysis was performed with the tcR package in R, normalizing sharing by the product of cloneset sizes. To study raw recombination free of thymic and clonal selection effects, out-of-frame nonproductive sequences were analyzed. The raw public reads went through TCRdb reprocessing: fastp at Q25, MiXCR clone calling, in-frame beta chains kept. Identical CDR3 proteins give one entry, which carries the most common genes and DNA. The V and J calls shown here were made by TCRdb, not taken from the authors' results. The sample contains 600,000 to 850,000 distinct CDR3 sequences, around a sixth of them found a single time. In total, the top ten clones hold less than 15% of the sample.

The sample was also reused in another study, on T cells expressing NK-cell markers. The second study's authors report: In sorted CD3+CD56+NKG2C+, CD3+CD56+NKG2C- and CD3+CD56-NKG2C+ T-cell subsets from several donors, TCR beta-chain repertoires were profiled. Among the eight sequenced donors, seven were HCMV-seropositive and one was HCMV-seronegative. To restrict sorting to alphabetaTCR-expressing T cells, an anti-gammadeltaTCR antibody was added in several experiments. For six donors, the dominant CD3+CD56+NKG2C+ clonotypes were among the top 10 CD8+ clonotypes and accounted for about 1.0-8% of CD8+ T cells. Those dominant clonotypes were again the most abundant among CD3+CD56-NKG2C+ cells in a handful of donors, at about 25-65%. Whether the expanded NKG2C-expressing T cell clones were specific for HCMV antigens remained unclear. The eight sequenced donors were randomly selected healthy volunteers, three men and five women. To determine HCMV serostatus, a commercial ELISA kit was used to detect HCMV-specific IgG in serum. Bulk peripheral blood T-cell repertoires were additionally sequenced from unsorted PBMC for several donors. MIGEC was used to demultiplex reads and group the reads by UMI, and MiTCR was used to assemble and quantify clonotypes. To exclude erroneous sequences, only TCR cDNA sequences supported by at least two reads were retained. The tcR package was used for downstream repertoire analysis, and clonotypes were matched across fractions by CDR3 nucleotide sequence plus V segment. VDJmatch was used to annotate antigen specificity against VDJdb, with one amino acid substitution in CDR3 permitted.

The TCR sequence derives from a woman aged 18-29 years in good health. The sequence joins TRBV5-1 to TRBJ2-2; a confident D gene designation cannot be given. The sample comprised PBMCs. The nucleotide sequence is TGCGCCAGCAGCTTGGGACCTCTTGGACCGAACACCGGGGAGCTGTTTTTT. This yields the protein CASSLGPLGPNTGELFF.